This entry concerns a single T cell receptor beta chain. Its antigen is undetermined. The CDR3 consists of 15 residues. Trimming at V came to 7 bases and at J to 2 bases, leaving 7 bases not matched to a gene. Germline V CDR1 and CDR2: SGHTA, FQGNSA. The sample originates from a study of memory CD4+ T cells and cytomegalovirus serostatus. Study-level background: Of the healthy Belgian adults, 9 or 10 were CMV seropositive and around 22 seronegative. Regarding the study as a whole: Suggested: most of the CMV-linked TCR signature lies in CD4+ memory cells.

Single viable CD3+CD4+CD8-CD45RO+ cells were sorted as the memory CD4+ T cells. Serostatus was set by detecting CMV pp150, pp28, p38, p52 IgG. Total CD4+ T cells were enriched by CD4 positive selection. Method: immunoSEQ multiplex PCR; TCRdb's copy keeps in-frame clones and lacks some. The repertoire holds tens of thousands of clones, with 76% as singletons. This clonotype originated in an adult in good health and CMV-seronegative. The chain couples TRBV7-2 to TRBJ2-3; 9 bases are a match to TRBD2. Sequenced: memory CD4+ T cells from blood. In DNA, the CDR3 is TGTGCCAGCAAAACGGAGCGGGGGGACACAGATACGCAGTATTTT. Residues: CASKTERGDTDTQYF.